This T cell receptor beta chain derives from a study of T-cell memory formation after mild COVID-19. Study in general: Largely donor-specific sequence clusters came from a couple of donors.

TCRdb called the 5' RACE reads again in MiXCR, with one record for every CDR3 protein. The profile shows approximately 340,000 distinct CDR3 sequences, 13% of them singletons. This CDR3 is built from 14 residues. Per the germline V gene, CDR1 is MNHEY and CDR2 is SVGEGT. Trimming shortened V by 4 bases and J by 0 bases, and 9 bases separated the two germline ends. As to this clonotype: Its antigen is unidentified.

Study-level results: Clones which contracted sat mainly in CM and EM if CD4+, and in EMRA if CD8+.

The TCR comes from a man aged 18 to 35 who had mild COVID-19 (a few samples of this study predate the infection). Cell type and time point are not known. The gene calls are TRBV6-2 or TRBV6-3 and TRBJ1-1; D unresolved. What was sequenced was PBMCs or a T cell subset sorted from them (not recorded which). In DNA, the CDR3 is TGTGCCAGCAGTTCCCGGATACTGAACACTGAAGCTTTCTTT. It yields the protein CASSSRILNTEAFF.